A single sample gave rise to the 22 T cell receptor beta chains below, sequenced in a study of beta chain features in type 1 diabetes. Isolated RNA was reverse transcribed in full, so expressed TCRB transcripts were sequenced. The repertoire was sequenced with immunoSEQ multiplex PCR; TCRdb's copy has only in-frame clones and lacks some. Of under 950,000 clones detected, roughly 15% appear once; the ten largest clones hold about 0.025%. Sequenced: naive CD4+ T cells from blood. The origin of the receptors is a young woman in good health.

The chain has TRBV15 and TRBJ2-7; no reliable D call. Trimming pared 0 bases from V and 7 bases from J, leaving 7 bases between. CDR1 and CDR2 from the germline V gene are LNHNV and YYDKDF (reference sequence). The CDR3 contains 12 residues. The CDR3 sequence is CATSRDWREQYF. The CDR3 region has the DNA TGTGCCACCAGCAGAGATTGGCGGGAGCAGTACTTC.

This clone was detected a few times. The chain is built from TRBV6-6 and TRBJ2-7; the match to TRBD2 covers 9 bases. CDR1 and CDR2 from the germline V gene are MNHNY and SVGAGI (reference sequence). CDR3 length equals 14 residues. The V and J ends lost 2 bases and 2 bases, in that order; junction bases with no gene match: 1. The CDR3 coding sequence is TGTGCCAGCAGTTACGGCGGGAGGGCCTACGAGCAGTACTTC. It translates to CASSYGGRAYEQYF.

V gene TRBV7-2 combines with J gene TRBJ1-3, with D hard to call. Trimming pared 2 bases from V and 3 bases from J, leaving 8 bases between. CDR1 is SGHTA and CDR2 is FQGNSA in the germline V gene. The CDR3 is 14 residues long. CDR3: CASSLLVFGNTIYF. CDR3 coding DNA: TGTGCCAGCAGCTTACTTGTCTTTGGAAACACCATATATTTT.

The CDR3 is CASSHALQTHVGYTF. In DNA, the CDR3 is TGTGCCAGCAGCCACGCGCTCCAGACGCATGTTGGCTACACCTTC. J is TRBJ1-2 and V is TRBV7-9; D not certain. CDR1 and CDR2 (germline): SEHNR, FQNEAQ (reference sequence). V was shortened by 5 bases and J by 7 bases, with 20 bases between the two germline ends. This CDR3 contains 15 residues.

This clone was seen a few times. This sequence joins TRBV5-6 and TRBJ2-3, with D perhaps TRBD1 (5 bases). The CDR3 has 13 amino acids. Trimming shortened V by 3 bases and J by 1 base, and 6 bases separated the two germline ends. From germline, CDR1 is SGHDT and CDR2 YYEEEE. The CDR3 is CASSSRGTDTQYF. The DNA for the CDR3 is TGTGCCAGCAGCTCCAGGGGCACAGATACGCAGTATTTT.

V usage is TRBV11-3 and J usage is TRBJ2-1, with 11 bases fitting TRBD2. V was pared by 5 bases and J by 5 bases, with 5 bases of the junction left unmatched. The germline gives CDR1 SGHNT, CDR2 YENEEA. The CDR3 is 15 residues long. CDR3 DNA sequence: TGTGCCAGCAGCACTAGCGGGAGTAGGGACAATGAGCAGTTCTTC. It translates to CASSTSGSRDNEQFF.

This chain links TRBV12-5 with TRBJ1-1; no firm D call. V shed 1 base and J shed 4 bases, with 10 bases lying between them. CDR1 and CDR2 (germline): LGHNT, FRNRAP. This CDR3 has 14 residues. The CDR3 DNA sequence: TGTGCTAGTGGTTTGGCCCCCGGGAGCACTGAAGCTTTCTTT. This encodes CASGLAPGSTEAFF.

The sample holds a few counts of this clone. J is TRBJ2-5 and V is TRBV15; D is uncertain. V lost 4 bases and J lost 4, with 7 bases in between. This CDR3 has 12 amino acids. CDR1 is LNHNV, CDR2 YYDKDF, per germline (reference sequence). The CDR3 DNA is TGTGCCACCAGCACCCTTGGAGAGACCCAGTACTTC. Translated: CATSTLGETQYF.

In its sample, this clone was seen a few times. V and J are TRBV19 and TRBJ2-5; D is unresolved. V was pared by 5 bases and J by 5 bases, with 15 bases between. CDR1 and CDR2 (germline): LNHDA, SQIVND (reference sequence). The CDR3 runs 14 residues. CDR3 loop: CASSFVGRSETQYF. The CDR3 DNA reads TGTGCCAGTAGTTTCGTCGGGCGGTCGGAGACCCAGTACTTC.

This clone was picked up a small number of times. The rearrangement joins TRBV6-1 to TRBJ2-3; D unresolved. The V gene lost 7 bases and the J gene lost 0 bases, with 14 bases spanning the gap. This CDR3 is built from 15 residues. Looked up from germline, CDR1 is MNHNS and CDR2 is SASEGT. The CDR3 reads CASTLLGSSTDTQYF. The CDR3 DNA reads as TGTGCCAGCACCCTACTCGGGTCTAGCACAGATACGCAGTATTTT.

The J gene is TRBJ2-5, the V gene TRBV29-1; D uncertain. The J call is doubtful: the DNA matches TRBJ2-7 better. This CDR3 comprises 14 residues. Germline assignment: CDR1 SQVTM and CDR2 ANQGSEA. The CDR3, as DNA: TGCAGCGTTGAAATATGGGGAAACTCCTACGAGCAGTACTTC. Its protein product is CSVEIWGNSYEQYF.

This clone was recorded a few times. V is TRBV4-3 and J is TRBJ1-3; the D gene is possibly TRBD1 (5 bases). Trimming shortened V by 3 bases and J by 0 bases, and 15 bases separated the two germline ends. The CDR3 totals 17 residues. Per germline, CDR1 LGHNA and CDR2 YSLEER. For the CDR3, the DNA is TGCGCCAGCAGCCAGGCTGGGACGGGACTCTCTGGAAACACCATATATTTT. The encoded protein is CASSQAGTGLSGNTIYF.

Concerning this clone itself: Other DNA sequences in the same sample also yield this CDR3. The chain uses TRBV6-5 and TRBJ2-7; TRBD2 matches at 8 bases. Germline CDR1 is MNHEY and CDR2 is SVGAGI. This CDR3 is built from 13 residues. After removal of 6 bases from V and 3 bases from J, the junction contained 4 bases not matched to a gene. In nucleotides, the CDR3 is TGTGCCAGCAGCCGCAGCGGGAGCTACGAGCAGTACTTC. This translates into CASSRSGSYEQYF.

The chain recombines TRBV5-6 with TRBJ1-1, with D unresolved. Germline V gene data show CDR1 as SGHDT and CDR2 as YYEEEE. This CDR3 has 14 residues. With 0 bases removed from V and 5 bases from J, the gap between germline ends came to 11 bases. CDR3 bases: TGTGCCAGCAGCTTGGCCCTTCAGGCTACTGAAGCTTTCTTT. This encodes CASSLALQATEAFF.

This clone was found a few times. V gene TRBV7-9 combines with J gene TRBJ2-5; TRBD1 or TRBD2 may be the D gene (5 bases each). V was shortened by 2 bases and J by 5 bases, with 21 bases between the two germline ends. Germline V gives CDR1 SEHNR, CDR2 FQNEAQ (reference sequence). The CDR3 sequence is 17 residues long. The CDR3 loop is CASSLKFTGTPGETQYF. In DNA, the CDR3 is TGTGCCAGCAGCTTAAAGTTTACCGGGACCCCGGGGGAGACCCAGTACTTC.

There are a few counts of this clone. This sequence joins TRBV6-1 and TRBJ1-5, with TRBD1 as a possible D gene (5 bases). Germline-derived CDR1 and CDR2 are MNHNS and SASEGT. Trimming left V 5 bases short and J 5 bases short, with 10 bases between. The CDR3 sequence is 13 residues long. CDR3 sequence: CASSLTADQPQHF. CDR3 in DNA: TGTGCCAGCAGTTTGACAGCAGATCAGCCCCAGCATTTT.

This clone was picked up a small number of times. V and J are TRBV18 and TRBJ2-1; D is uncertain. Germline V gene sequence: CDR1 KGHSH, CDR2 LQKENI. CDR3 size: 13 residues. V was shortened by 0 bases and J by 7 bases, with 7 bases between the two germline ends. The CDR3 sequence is CASSPPGLNEQFF. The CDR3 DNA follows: TGTGCCAGCTCACCACCCGGGTTAAATGAGCAGTTCTTC.

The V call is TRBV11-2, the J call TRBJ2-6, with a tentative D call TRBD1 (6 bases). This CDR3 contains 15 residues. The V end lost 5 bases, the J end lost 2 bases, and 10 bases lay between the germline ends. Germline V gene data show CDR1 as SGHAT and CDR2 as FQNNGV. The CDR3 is CASSHAGAGANVLTF. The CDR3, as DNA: TGTGCCAGCAGCCACGCAGGGGCTGGGGCCAACGTCCTGACTTTC.

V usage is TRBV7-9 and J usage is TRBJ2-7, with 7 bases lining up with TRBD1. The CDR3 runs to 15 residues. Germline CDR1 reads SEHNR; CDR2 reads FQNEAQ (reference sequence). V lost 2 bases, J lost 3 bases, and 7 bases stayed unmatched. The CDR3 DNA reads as TGTGCCAGCAGCTTAACGAACCGGGACAGCTACGAGCAGTACTTC. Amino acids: CASSLTNRDSYEQYF.

As DNA, the CDR3 is TGTGCCAGCCCTGGGGGCTTTGGGGCCAACGTCCTGACTTTC. It translates to CASPGGFGANVLTF. The genes are TRBV7-9 and TRBJ2-6, with D possibly TRBD1 on 6 matching bases. From germline, CDR1 is SEHNR and CDR2 FQNEAQ (reference sequence). This CDR3 has 14 amino acids. V lost 8 bases and J lost 3, with 11 bases in between.

CDR3 sequence: CASSTRPGAEAFF. CDR3 DNA: TGCGCCAGCAGCACCAGACCGGGCGCTGAAGCTTTCTTT. The chain carries TRBV4-3 and TRBJ1-1; D is ambiguous. Trimming removed 5 bases from V and 6 bases from J, with 13 bases in between. The CDR3 has 13 residues. The germline gives CDR1 LGHNA, CDR2 YSLEER.

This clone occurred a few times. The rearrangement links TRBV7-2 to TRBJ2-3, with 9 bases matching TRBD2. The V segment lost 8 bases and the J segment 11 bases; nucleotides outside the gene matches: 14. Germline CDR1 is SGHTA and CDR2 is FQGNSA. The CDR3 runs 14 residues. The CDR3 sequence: CASAPARREGGQYF. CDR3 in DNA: TGTGCCAGCGCCCCAGCCCGGCGGGAGGGGGGGCAGTATTTT.